A single sample gave rise to the 32 T cell receptor beta chains below, sequenced in a study of T cells in severe cutaneous drug reactions. The donors had carbamazepine-induced Stevens-Johnson syndrome or toxic epidermal necrolysis. TCR subtype-specific primers in iRepertoire multiplex PCR prepared libraries for bulk and single-cell sequencing. With the multiplex PCR reads reprocessed, TCRdb shows one record per CDR3 protein and no DNA. This sample's clone table lists more than 20,000 distinct CDR3 sequences. The sequenced sample consisted of PBMCs. The receptors originated from a human donor with toxic epidermal necrolysis, a severe cutaneous drug reaction.

The chain employs TRBV20-1 and TRBJ2-1; with no DNA, the TCRdb D assignment of TRBD2 cannot be verified. There are 16 residues in the CDR3. In germline, CDR1 is DFQATT, CDR2 SNEGSKA (reference sequence). CDR3 protein: CSARGWTSGGNNEQFF.

The chain is built from TRBV6-6 and TRBJ2-3; TCRdb outputs TRBD2, but without DNA this stays unchecked. CDR1 and CDR2 from the germline V gene are MNHNY and SVGAGI (reference sequence). CDR3 length equals 16 residues. The CDR3 sequence is CASTRRGLSSGDTQYF.

The gene calls are TRBV9 and TRBJ2-7; TCRdb proposes TRBD1, but this gene call is untestable without DNA. CDR3 length equals 14 residues. CDR1 is SGDLS, CDR2 YYNGEE, per germline. CDR3 region: CASSPSGTKNEQYF. The full variable domain, its missing parts supplied by reference TRBV9 and TRBJ2-7, is DSGVTQTPKHLITATGQRVTLRCSPRSGDLSVYWYQQSLDQGLQFLIQYYNGEERAKGNILERFSAQQFPDLHSELNLSSLELGDSALYFCASSPSGTKNEQYFGPGTRLTVT.

The chain links TRBV10-3 to TRBJ2-5; no DNA is available, so the TRBD1 call from TCRdb remains unchecked. The CDR3 is 11 residues long. From germline, CDR1 is ENHRY and CDR2 SYGVKD. CDR3 region: CAIGPVETQYF.

The V and J genes are TRBV12-3 or TRBV12-4 and TRBJ1-2; there is no DNA to check the TCRdb D call of TRBD1. CDR3 length: 13 residues. CDR3 sequence reads: CASILGQGRGYTF.

Measured by frequency, this clonotype is medium-sized (0.01 to 0.1%). The chain uses TRBV2 and TRBJ2-3; TCRdb reports TRBD1, a call that lacks DNA to check it against. CDR1 and CDR2 (germline): SNHLY, FYNNEI. The CDR3 sequence is 18 residues long. CDR3 region: CASSQTIIGQGFTDTQYF.

The chain has TRBV20-1 and TRBJ2-7; the D gene TCRdb calls, TRBD2, cannot be checked with no DNA. This CDR3 comprises 17 residues. From germline, CDR1 is DFQATT and CDR2 SNEGSKA (reference sequence). CDR3 region: CSARDPWREGSSYEQYF.

This chain links TRBV7-9 with TRBJ2-3; TCRdb lists TRBD1, though no DNA is available to test this call. The CDR3 has 15 residues. The germline gives CDR1 SEHNR, CDR2 FQNEAQ (reference sequence). The CDR3 protein is CASSLEGGATDTQYF.

This sequence joins TRBV20-1 and TRBJ2-1. The CDR3 is 12 amino acids. The germline CDR1 and CDR2 sequences are DFQATT and SNEGSKA (reference sequence). CDR3 sequence reads: CSAPKSGREQFF.

This chain links TRBV29-1 with TRBJ2-7. CDR1 and CDR2 from the germline V gene are SQVTM and ANQGSEA. The CDR3 length is 13 residues. CDR3 in amino acids: CSVEPIDSYEQYF.

This chain links TRBV6-1 with TRBJ2-1; TCRdb indicates TRBD1, and absent DNA this call remains unverified. Germline V gives CDR1 MNHNS, CDR2 SASEGT. The CDR3 contains 15 residues. The CDR3 region is CASKGQRASYNEQFF.

The chain combines TRBV28 with TRBJ2-7; TCRdb returns TRBD2, unconfirmable since there is no DNA. Germline V lookup: CDR1 MDHEN, CDR2 SYDVKM. The CDR3 has 14 residues. This chain's CDR3 is CASSGTKTSVEQYF.

The V call is TRBV20-1, the J call TRBJ1-2. CDR1 DFQATT and CDR2 SNEGSKA come from the germline V gene (reference sequence). The length of the CDR3 is 15 residues. CDR3 protein: CSARDLGMEDYGYTF.

The J gene is TRBJ2-2, the V gene TRBV19; without DNA, the TCRdb call of TRBD2 cannot be checked. Germline assignment: CDR1 LNHDA and CDR2 SQIVND (reference sequence). The CDR3 runs 14 residues. This chain's CDR3 is CASTDGPGVGELFF.

The chain couples TRBV7-2 to TRBJ2-3; TCRdb's D call of TRBD1 is untestable without DNA. The CDR3 is made up of 16 amino acids. Germline CDR1 and CDR2: SGHTA and FQGNSA. The CDR3 is CASSHPARPGEGTQYF.

This chain uses TRBV5-1 with TRBJ1-2; checking the TCRdb D call of TRBD1 is not possible without DNA. The germline V gene has CDR1 SGHRS and CDR2 YFSETQ. The CDR3 is made up of 15 amino acids. The CDR3 loop reads CASSPGLGSLYGYTF.

The rearrangement joins TRBV6-6 to TRBJ1-3; TCRdb names TRBD1, which stays unverified in the absence of DNA. From germline, CDR1 is MNHNY and CDR2 SVGAGI (reference sequence). This CDR3 is built from 17 residues. CDR3 amino acids: CASSYPGGGSSGNTIYF.

The chain carries TRBV10-3 and TRBJ2-7; as DNA is missing, the TRBD1 call by TCRdb cannot be tested. Germline values: CDR1 ENHRY, CDR2 SYGVKD. The CDR3 runs 14 residues. Here the CDR3 reads CAISESTTLDEQYF.

By frequency, this clonotype is medium-sized. The rearrangement links TRBV6-1 to TRBJ1-1. Germline assignment: CDR1 MNHNS and CDR2 SASEGT. The CDR3 loop spans 13 amino acids. The CDR3 reads CASSVSLNTEAFF.

The chain has TRBV3-1 and TRBJ2-3; there is no DNA to check the TCRdb D call of TRBD1. Germline CDR1 and CDR2: LGHDT and YNNKEL (reference sequence). The CDR3 contains 14 residues. The CDR3 loop reads CASSSLDRDHTQYF.

The chain carries TRBV4-3 and TRBJ2-1; the TCRdb D gene call, TRBD2, has no DNA to confirm it. Germline CDR1 and CDR2: LGHNA and YSLEER. This CDR3 contains 13 residues. CDR3 sequence: CASSPRDLNEQFF.

The rearrangement joins TRBV6-5 to TRBJ2-3. CDR1 is MNHEY, CDR2 SVGAGI, per germline. This CDR3 is 11 amino acids long. CDR3: CASRVGDTQYF.

V and J are TRBV24-1 and TRBJ1-2; TCRdb picks TRBD1, but there is no DNA to check that call. Looked up from germline, CDR1 is KGHDR and CDR2 is SFDVKD. The CDR3 totals 15 residues. CDR3 sequence reads: CATSDTGTAIYGYTF.

The V gene is TRBV20-1, the J gene TRBJ2-1; TCRdb's D call, TRBD2, is unchecked because there is no DNA. Per the germline V gene, CDR1 is DFQATT and CDR2 is SNEGSKA (reference sequence). CDR3 length: 16 residues. The CDR3 reads CSAPQTGTSPYNEQFF.

The rearrangement links TRBV4-1 to TRBJ2-4. The CDR3 is 17 residues long. CDR1 MGHRA and CDR2 YSYEKL come from the germline V gene. This CDR3 is CASSQALGVLAKNIQYF.

This clonotype shows up as medium-sized by frequency. V gene TRBV6-6 combines with J gene TRBJ2-3; TCRdb selects TRBD2, and the lack of DNA leaves this call unchecked. From germline, CDR1 is MNHNY and CDR2 SVGAGI (reference sequence). This CDR3 comprises 13 residues. The CDR3 reads CASSAGAQDTQYF.

This sequence joins TRBV27 and TRBJ1-5; TCRdb names TRBD1, which stays unverified in the absence of DNA. Germline loops: CDR1 MNHEY, CDR2 SMNVEV (reference sequence). The CDR3 sequence is 16 residues long. The CDR3 sequence: CASKVTGTFSNQPQHF.

The rearrangement joins TRBV4-3 to TRBJ2-7. From germline, CDR1 is LGHNA and CDR2 YSLEER. The CDR3 is made up of 15 amino acids. The CDR3 here is CASSQGSRGTYEQYF.

The V and J genes are TRBV24-1 and TRBJ2-3; absent DNA, TCRdb's TRBD1 call cannot be checked. Germline CDR1 is KGHDR and CDR2 is SFDVKD. The CDR3 runs to 16 residues. CDR3 residues: CATSDEEQGEPDTQYF.

The V call is TRBV12-3 or TRBV12-4, the J call TRBJ2-6; lacking DNA, the TRBD1 call made by TCRdb goes unchecked. This CDR3 spans 15 amino acids. The CDR3 reads CASTHTGAGANVLTF.

The chain has TRBV19 and TRBJ1-2; TCRdb gives TRBD1 as the D gene, but with no DNA this cannot be confirmed. CDR1 is LNHDA and CDR2 is SQIVND in the germline V gene (reference sequence). The CDR3 contains 15 residues. The CDR3 region is CASSIAGTVGYGYTF.

The chain has TRBV20-1 and TRBJ2-1; TCRdb returns TRBD1, unconfirmable since there is no DNA. Germline CDR1 DFQATT, CDR2 SNEGSKA (reference sequence). The CDR3 totals 15 residues. CDR3 region: CSAVFRDRGYNEQFF.